A single sample is the source of the 26 T cell receptor beta chains below, sequenced in a study of spatial heterogeneity in lung cancer. Time point described: blood at routine non-recurrence follow-up after resection. Sequencing of whole RNA from tumor, nontumor lung or frozen PBMC involved no sorting. One entry per CDR3 protein, called by TCRdb with MiXCR from the 5' RACE reads. The sample includes fewer than 30,000 distinct CDR3 sequences, 5% to 6% of them seen just once. The sample consisted of PBMCs, taken at follow-up. These receptors all stem from a male donor with early-stage non-small cell lung cancer.

J is TRBJ2-7 and V is TRBV29-1; D unclear. The CDR3 runs to 12 residues. The V end lost 4 bases, the J end lost 6 bases, and 13 bases lay between the germline ends. Germline V gives CDR1 SQVTM, CDR2 ANQGSEA. Here the CDR3 DNA reads TGCAGCGTTGTTGTGGTGGGCTGCGAGCAGTACTTC. Its translation is CSVVVVGCEQYF.

This clonotype came up many times. V gene TRBV18 combines with J gene TRBJ1-3; D is undetermined. Trimming left V 0 bases short and J 5 bases short, with 8 bases between. CDR3 length: 14 amino acids. CDR1 KGHSH and CDR2 LQKENI come from the germline V gene. The CDR3 loop is CASSPPPGRNTIYF. CDR3 coding DNA: TGTGCCAGCTCACCACCACCAGGACGAAACACCATATATTTT.

This clonotype has more than one count but fewer than ten. The chain has TRBV12-3 or TRBV12-4 and TRBJ2-5; D is possibly TRBD1 or TRBD2 (5 bases each). The CDR3 contains 13 residues. The V gene lost 3 bases and the J gene lost 5 bases, with 10 bases spanning the gap. In nucleotides, the CDR3 is TGTGCCAGCAGTTTCCAGGGAGTGGAGACCCAGTACTTC. Translating gives CASSFQGVETQYF.

This clonotype was found many times. This sequence joins TRBV10-3 and TRBJ2-7; no reliable D call. CDR1 ENHRY and CDR2 SYGVKD come from the germline V gene. The CDR3 runs to 12 residues. Trimming removed 2 bases at V and 3 bases at J, with 5 bases between. CDR3 amino acids: CAISEGGYEQYV. Here the CDR3 DNA reads TGTGCCATCAGTGAGGGCGGCTACGAGCAGTACGTC.

This clonotype showed up many times. V usage is TRBV14 and J usage is TRBJ2-1; D possibly corresponds to TRBD1 (7 bases). The CDR3 contains 16 residues. The germline V gene encodes CDR1 SGHDN and CDR2 FVKESK. The V and J ends lost 4 bases and 3 bases respectively, with 16 bases between them. CDR3 loop: CASSPQGGALYNEQFF. CDR3 sequence (DNA): TGTGCCAGCAGCCCCCAGGGGGGAGCGCTCTACAATGAGCAGTTCTTC.

This clonotype occurred a few times. The chain is built from TRBV15 and TRBJ2-7; 7 bases line up with TRBD2. Trimming took 1 base from V and 9 from J; bases not matched to a gene: 12. The CDR3 is made up of 15 amino acids. CDR1 is LNHNV and CDR2 is YYDKDF in the germline V gene (reference sequence). The CDR3 loop reads CATSRGGLRGSVQYV. The CDR3 DNA sequence: TGTGCCACCAGCAGAGGGGGACTGCGGGGGAGTGTGCAGTACGTC.

Ten or more counts support this clonotype. The genes are TRBV4-1 and TRBJ2-3; 9 bases align to TRBD2. The CDR3 is made up of 17 amino acids. From germline, CDR1 is MGHRA and CDR2 YSYEKL. Trimming cost V 0 bases and J 2 bases; bases outside gene matches: 6. The CDR3 spells CASSQERLADYTDTQYF. The CDR3 nucleotides read TGCGCCAGCAGCCAAGAGCGACTAGCGGACTACACAGATACGCAGTATTTT.

This clonotype was found a few times. The gene calls are TRBV12-3 or TRBV12-4 and TRBJ2-7; 7 bases are shared with TRBD1. The CDR3 is made up of 13 amino acids. Losses at the gene ends were 4 bases for V and 3 bases for J; bases not matched to a gene: 3. The CDR3 reads CASSYRGRYEQYF. CDR3 sequence (DNA): TGTGCCAGCAGTTACAGGGGCCGCTACGAGCAGTACTTC.

This clonotype showed up many times. The chain carries TRBV5-4 and TRBJ2-7; TRBD2 is a possible D gene (5 bases). CDR1 and CDR2 (germline): SGHNT, YYREEE (reference sequence). The CDR3 runs to 16 residues. V was shortened by 0 bases and J by 2 bases, with 15 bases between the two germline ends. The CDR3 region has the DNA TGTGCCAGCAGCTTGGAAAGCGGCAAAGAGACCTACGAGCAGTACTTC. Translated: CASSLESGKETYEQYF.

Of note for this clonotype: Just one base apart from a much larger clone, this may be a read error. This chain connects TRBV4-2 to TRBJ2-1; 8 positions match TRBD1. CDR3 length: 17 residues. Per germline, CDR1 LGHNA and CDR2 YNFKEQ. CDR3 nucleotides: TGTGCCAGCAGCCTTGGGACAGGAATGGATGGAGACGATGAGCAGTCCTTC. This sequence encodes CASSLGTGMDGDDEQSF.

This clonotype was picked up many times. The J gene is TRBJ1-1, the V gene TRBV29-1; D call uncertain. V was cut by 2 bases and J by 8 bases, with 9 bases left in between. The germline V gene has CDR1 SQVTM and CDR2 ANQGSEA. The CDR3 consists of 11 residues. CDR3 residues: CSVESSREAFF. The CDR3 DNA sequence: TGCAGCGTTGAATCCTCCAGGGAAGCTTTCTTT.

The chain uses TRBV6-2 or TRBV6-3 and TRBJ1-2; 9 bases are a match to TRBD1. V was pared by 5 bases and J by 8 bases, with 18 bases of the junction left unmatched. The CDR3 is 17 residues long. From germline, CDR1 is MNHEY and CDR2 SVGEGT. This chain's CDR3 is CASSETGTGSWSRGYTF. The CDR3 bases are TGTGCCAGCAGTGAAACCGGGACAGGGAGTTGGAGTCGGGGCTACACCTTC.

This clonotype has ten or more counts. This sequence joins TRBV2 and TRBJ2-3; D not certain. The CDR3 covers 14 residues. V was cut by 2 bases and J by 2 bases, with 8 bases left in between. Germline values: CDR1 SNHLY, CDR2 FYNNEI. CDR3 residues: CASSEYPDTDTQYF. Written as DNA, the CDR3 is TGTGCCAGCAGTGAATATCCCGACACAGATACGCAGTATTTT.

The gene calls are TRBV7-2 and TRBJ1-5, with a weak D call TRBD1 (5 bases). V was trimmed by 5 bases and J by 1 base, leaving 15 bases between them. CDR1 and CDR2 from the germline V gene are SGHTA and FQGNSA. This CDR3 has 16 residues. The CDR3 protein is CASSPPGAGSNQPQHF. DNA of the CDR3: TGTGCCAGCAGCCCCCCTGGGGCAGGGAGCAATCAGCCCCAGCATTTT.

This clonotype was seen ten or more times. The V call is TRBV25-1, the J call TRBJ2-7, with 14 bases lining up with TRBD2. V shed 0 bases and J 3 bases; nucleotides not matched to a gene: 4. CDR1 and CDR2 (germline): MGHDK, SYGVNS. This CDR3 region has 17 residues. The CDR3 DNA reads as TGTGCCAGCAGTGAATACGGGACTAGCGGGGGTGGCTACGAGCAGTACTTC. Its translation: CASSEYGTSGGGYEQYF.

V is TRBV7-8 and J is TRBJ1-1, with TRBD1 matching over 8 bases. Germline V CDR1 and CDR2: SGHVS, FQNEAQ. Losses at the gene ends were 6 bases for V and 7 bases for J; bases not matched to a gene: 10. This CDR3 comprises 14 residues. CDR3 amino acids: CASRRRTGILEAFF. For the CDR3, the DNA is TGTGCCAGCAGGCGCCGGACAGGGATTCTTGAAGCTTTCTTT.

This clonotype was observed at least ten times. Mismatch with germline at one junction end may stem from a read error. The V gene is TRBV6-2 or TRBV6-3, the J gene TRBJ1-1; no reliable D call. The CDR3 sequence is 11 residues long. CDR1 is MNHEY and CDR2 is SVGEGT in the germline V gene. In nucleotides, the CDR3 is TGTGCCAGCAGTTACCCTGAAGGGTCCGTCTTT. Translation gives CASSYPEGSVF.

This clonotype has a count of ten or more. This rearrangement joins TRBV5-6 to TRBJ2-1; 7 bases map to TRBD2. This CDR3 is built from 14 residues. After removal of 7 bases from V and 10 bases from J, the junction contained 14 bases not matched to a gene. Germline V gene lookup returns CDR1 SGHDT and CDR2 YYEEEE. The CDR3 region has the DNA TGTGCCAGCCTTCCCGGGCTAGCGGCCCTGGAGCAGTTCTTC. It is translated as CASLPGLAALEQFF.

This clonotype was picked up many times. Here the CDR3 reads CASGQGSDTQYF. For the CDR3, the DNA is TGTGCCAGCGGACAGGGATCAGATACGCAGTATTTT. The V gene is TRBV6-2 or TRBV6-3, the J gene TRBJ2-3; 8 positions match TRBD1. The CDR3 has 12 residues. J lost 4 bases, V lost 8 bases, and 2 bases had no gene match. Germline V CDR1 and CDR2: MNHEY, SVGEGT.

This clonotype turned up a few times. This chain connects TRBV5-1 to TRBJ2-3; 11 bases align to TRBD1. Unmatched junction bases numbered 13, after V lost 4 bases and J lost 3 bases. The CDR3 is 18 residues long. CDR1 and CDR2 from the germline V gene are SGHRS and YFSETQ. CDR3 protein: CASSRPTTGTGGTDTQYF. The CDR3 region has the DNA TGCGCCAGCAGCCGACCCACCACCGGGACAGGGGGAACAGATACGCAGTATTTT.

This clonotype was observed a handful of times. The V call is TRBV12-3 or TRBV12-4, the J call TRBJ1-1, with 7 bases that match TRBD1. This CDR3 is built from 15 residues. V trimming: 3 bases; J trimming: 3 bases; junction bases outside the gene matches: 7. CDR3 in DNA: TGTGCCAGCAGTTTGGGAGGGAGGGGGCACACTGAAGCTTTCTTT. It encodes CASSLGGRGHTEAFF.

The rearrangement links TRBV9 to TRBJ1-1; 7 bases line up with TRBD1. Germline V gene sequence: CDR1 SGDLS, CDR2 YYNGEE. With V trimmed by 3 bases and J by 1 base, 18 bases remained unmatched. The CDR3 loop spans 19 amino acids. CDR3 in amino acids: CASSAHPLTGPIPNTEAFF. Here the CDR3 DNA reads TGTGCCAGCAGCGCCCACCCCTTGACAGGGCCAATTCCGAACACTGAAGCTTTCTTT.

This clonotype was counted ten times or more. J is TRBJ2-2 and V is TRBV4-2; a possible D gene is TRBD2 (5 bases). The CDR3 consists of 16 residues. Germline V CDR1 and CDR2: LGHNA, YNFKEQ. Trimming pared 1 base from V and 0 bases from J, leaving 9 bases between. Written as DNA, the CDR3 is TGTGCCAGCAGCCAAGCCACCGGGGCGAACACCGGGGAGCTGTTTTTT. Its translation: CASSQATGANTGELFF.

There are a few counts of this clonotype. DNA for the CDR3: TGCAGCGTTGTTCTTAACGGGGCGAACACCGGGGAGCTGTTTTTT. This gives the protein CSVVLNGANTGELFF. The gene calls are TRBV29-1 and TRBJ2-2; D possibly corresponds to TRBD2 (5 bases). V lost 4 bases and J 0 bases, leaving 12 bases between the germline ends. The CDR3 consists of 15 residues. CDR1 SQVTM and CDR2 ANQGSEA come from the germline V gene.

This clonotype was seen at least ten times. The chain recombines TRBV20-1 with TRBJ2-7; 9 bases are a match to TRBD2. Looked up from germline, CDR1 is DFQATT and CDR2 is SNEGSKA (reference sequence). The V segment lost 3 bases and the J segment 2 bases; nucleotides outside the gene matches: 5. CDR3 length: 14 amino acids. In DNA form, the CDR3 reads TGCAGTGCTAGTTTCGGCGGGGGGGCCTACGAGCAGTACTTC. This sequence encodes CSASFGGGAYEQYF.

This clonotype was found many times. The chain links TRBV5-4 to TRBJ1-2; a weak D match, TRBD1 (6 bases). The CDR3 has 14 amino acids. Looked up from germline, CDR1 is SGHNT and CDR2 is YYREEE (reference sequence). The germline V and J ends were trimmed by 2 bases and 4 bases, with 12 bases remaining between them. CDR3 in DNA: TGTGCCAGCAGCTTCGGGGGGCAGCTCTATGGCTACACCTTC. Residues: CASSFGGQLYGYTF.